What follows are 12 T cell receptor beta chains derived from one specimen sequenced in a study of blood T cells in healthy people across ages. Together with a sample-barcoded 5' primer, a J-beta primer mix was included in a second PCR lasting about 6 to 11 cycles. TCRdb fed the 5' RACE reads into MiXCR, producing one record per CDR3 protein. The table shows 750,000 to 1,000,000 distinct CDR3 sequences, with 25% to 30% occurring only once. Separately, the same data were catalogued under a study of T cells of mothers and their children.

The material sequenced was blood. The receptors come from a woman in her thirties or forties in good health.

The chain has TRBV12-3 or TRBV12-4 and TRBJ2-3; D tentatively reads TRBD1 or TRBD2 (5 bases each). CDR3 size: 16 residues. Deletions cut 4 bases from V and 6 bases from J, with 20 bases between. The chain's CDR3 is CASSSAGTSRTDTQYF. The CDR3 DNA reads TGTGCCAGCAGTTCCGCCGGGACCTCAAGGACGGATACGCAGTATTTT.

This clonotype has only a few counts. The chain carries TRBV6-1 and TRBJ2-1; 15 bases agree with TRBD2. The CDR3 has 19 residues. Per the germline V gene, CDR1 is MNHNS and CDR2 is SASEGT. The J segment lost 2 bases and the V segment lost 6 bases, leaving 11 bases of the junction unmatched. CDR3 loop: CASSGPRTSGGAAYNEQFF. CDR3 nucleotides: TGTGCCAGCAGCGGACCCCGGACTAGCGGGGGGGCGGCCTACAATGAGCAGTTCTTC.

This rearrangement joins TRBV5-1 to TRBJ1-6; D is ambiguous. V was cut by 4 bases and J by 7 bases, with 6 bases left in between. This CDR3 region has 12 residues. CDR1 and CDR2 (germline): SGHRS, YFSETQ. The CDR3 here is CASSNQNSPLHF. CDR3 in DNA: TGCGCCAGCAGCAATCAGAATTCACCCCTCCACTTT.

V gene TRBV6-2 or TRBV6-3 combines with J gene TRBJ1-1, with unresolved D. The CDR3 loop spans 13 amino acids. Germline assignment: CDR1 MNHEY and CDR2 SVGEGT. Trimming took 2 bases from V and 7 from J, leaving 11 bases between them. In DNA form, the CDR3 reads TGTGCCAGCAGTTACACACACTACAATGAAGCTTTCTTT. This sequence encodes CASSYTHYNEAFF.

Many counts were recorded for this clonotype. V gene TRBV5-1 combines with J gene TRBJ2-7; 7 bases are a match to TRBD1. Germline V lookup: CDR1 SGHRS, CDR2 YFSETQ. J gave up 0 bases and V 5 bases, and 17 bases lay outside the gene matches. This CDR3 has 18 residues. As DNA, the CDR3 is TGCGCCAGCAGTACCGGGACAGATTATTACCGAAGCTCCTACGAGCAGTACTTC. It codes for CASSTGTDYYRSSYEQYF.

This clonotype was picked up a small number of times. The chain employs TRBV12-3 or TRBV12-4 and TRBJ1-5, with D tentatively TRBD1 (5 bases). CDR3 length: 14 amino acids. Trimming removed 6 bases at V and 4 bases at J, with 13 bases between. In DNA form, the CDR3 reads TGTGCCAGCAGCCAAATCCAGGGAAATCAGCCCCAGCATTTT. Amino acid sequence: CASSQIQGNQPQHF.

The chain employs TRBV28 and TRBJ1-2; D uncertain. With 2 bases removed from V and 4 bases from J, the gap between germline ends came to 17 bases. CDR1 is MDHEN, CDR2 SYDVKM, per germline. The CDR3 sequence is 16 residues long. The CDR3 loop reads CASSLQQGISSYGYTF. CDR3 DNA: TGTGCCAGCAGTTTACAGCAAGGCATCTCAAGCTATGGCTACACCTTC.

There are a few counts of this clonotype. This sequence joins TRBV28 and TRBJ1-4; the D is unclear. The CDR3 sequence is 17 residues long. Germline values: CDR1 MDHEN, CDR2 SYDVKM. Trimming took off 9 bases at V and 0 bases at J, with 20 bases between the two ends. CDR3 amino acids: CASTSLGRLATNEKLFF. In nucleotides, the CDR3 is TGTGCCAGTACCAGTTTGGGCCGACTAGCAACTAATGAAAAACTGTTTTTT.

The chain uses TRBV5-1 and TRBJ1-2, with D maybe TRBD1 (5 bases). With 3 bases removed from V and 6 bases from J, the gap between germline ends came to 15 bases. Germline V gene lookup returns CDR1 SGHRS and CDR2 YFSETQ. CDR3 length equals 14 residues. CDR3 loop: CASSWSGTTDGYTF. In DNA, the CDR3 is TGCGCCAGCAGCTGGTCAGGGACGACGGATGGCTACACCTTC.

This chain links TRBV28 with TRBJ2-7; either TRBD1 or TRBD2 may supply D (5 bases each). The CDR3 is made up of 14 amino acids. V was pared by 1 base and J by 2 bases, with 9 bases between. Germline CDR1 reads MDHEN; CDR2 reads SYDVKM. For the CDR3, the DNA is TGTGCCAGCAGTTTATCCGGGGCACCCTACGAGCAGTACTTC. This codes for CASSLSGAPYEQYF.

This clonotype was recorded at least ten times. V gene TRBV7-2 combines with J gene TRBJ2-5, with unresolved D. The length of the CDR3 is 13 residues. V dropped 2 bases and J dropped 4 bases, with 8 bases sitting between them. The germline V gene has CDR1 SGHTA and CDR2 FQGNSA. The CDR3, as DNA: TGTGCCAGCAGCTTAACGGCTGGAGAGACCCAGTACTTC. It encodes CASSLTAGETQYF.

With regard to this clonotype: A much larger clonotype is one base distant, so this may be a read error. V gene TRBV5-1 combines with J gene TRBJ1-2, with D possibly TRBD1 on 6 matching bases. Germline loops: CDR1 SGHRS, CDR2 YFSETQ. This CDR3 has 13 residues. The V end lost 4 bases, the J end lost 5 bases, and 12 bases lay between the germline ends. CDR3 residues: CASSTRQEYGYTF. CDR3 sequence (DNA): TGCGCCAGCAGCACAAGACAGGAGTATGGCTACACCTTC. Using reference TRBV5-1 and TRBJ1-2 for the parts outside the CDR3, the full variable domain is KAGVTQTPRYLIKTRGQQVTLSCSPISGHRSVSWYQQTPGQGLQFLFEYFSETQRNKGNFPGRFSGRQFSNSRSEMNVSTLELGDSALYLCASSTRQEYGYTFGSGTRLTVV.